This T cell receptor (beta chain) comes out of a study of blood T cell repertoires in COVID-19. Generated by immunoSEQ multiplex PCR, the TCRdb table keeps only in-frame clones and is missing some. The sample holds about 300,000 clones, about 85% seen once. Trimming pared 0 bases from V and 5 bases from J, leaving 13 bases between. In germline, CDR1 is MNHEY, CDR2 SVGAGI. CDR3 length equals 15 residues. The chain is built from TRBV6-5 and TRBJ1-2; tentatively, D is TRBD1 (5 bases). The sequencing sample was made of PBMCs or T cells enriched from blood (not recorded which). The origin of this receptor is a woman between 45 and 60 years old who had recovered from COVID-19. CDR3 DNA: TGTGCCAGCAGTTACTCGGGGGGATTAGGATATGGCTACACCTTC. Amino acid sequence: CASSYSGGLGYGYTF.